This T cell receptor beta chain was identified in a study of blood T cell repertoires in COVID-19. Overall study: Sources were T cells, B-cell-depleted T cells, or PBMCs; the material itself was cDNA or gDNA.

Germline CDR1 is LGHNA and CDR2 is YSLEER. Germline trimming cut 0 bases from V and 4 bases from J; bases unmatched to any gene: 4. The CDR3 extends over 17 amino acids. Original analysis: Nucleated cell counts were estimated from reference gene primer amplification. The table came from immunoSEQ multiplex PCR; TCRdb's copy has only in-frame clones and leaves some out. For V, J and clone size, that table is used; D and trimming come from the DNA. The table has approximately 230,000 clones, roughly 85% seen once; the top ten hold roughly 3%. This clone showed up just once. The gene calls are TRBV4-3 and TRBJ2-6, with 9 bases matching TRBD2. The sample taken for sequencing was peripheral blood. The origin of this receptor is a man in his late teens or twenties with active or convalescent COVID-19. CDR3 residues: CASSQEREGAGANVLTF. In DNA form, the CDR3 reads TGCGCCAGCAGCCAAGAGCGGGAGGGAGCGGGGGCCAACGTCCTGACTTTC.